The 17 T cell receptor beta chains in this list originate from one sample, sequenced in a study of molecular identifiers for immune sequencing clone quantification. A single record per CDR3 protein comes from TCRdb applying MiXCR to the PCR reads. The table includes some 100,000 distinct CDR3 sequences, about 35% detected once. Input material: naive CD8+ T cells from blood, with Jurkat cell RNA spiked in. The sample's subset: FACS-sorted CD8+CD4-CCR7+CD45RA+ naive T cells. The receptors originated from a human donor in good health. Some libraries in this study had Jurkat cell RNA spiked in.

Details on this clonotype: At one end the junction does not follow the germline gene, possibly because of a read error. V and J are TRBV4-1 and TRBJ1-1; 9 bases align to TRBD1. This CDR3 comprises 15 residues. Germline CDR1 MGHRA, CDR2 YSYEKL. The CDR3 DNA is TGCGCCAGCAGCCAAGAAGGAGGGACAGGGTTTGAAGCTTACTTT. It codes for CASSQEGGTGFEAYF.

This clonotype was seen a few times. The chain is built from TRBV27 and TRBJ2-3; the D gene is possibly TRBD2 (5 bases). Trimming removed 2 bases at V and 5 bases at J, with 14 bases between. Germline V CDR1 and CDR2: MNHEY, SMNVEV (reference sequence). The CDR3 covers 15 residues. The CDR3 nucleotides are TGTGCCAGCAGTTTAATGAGTAGCGATAAAGATACGCAGTATTTT. Protein product: CASSLMSSDKDTQYF.

A few counts support this clonotype. The CDR3 DNA follows: TGTGCCAGCAGCTTAATTATGACAGATACGCAGTATTTT. It specifies CASSLIMTDTQYF. The chain uses TRBV7-6 and TRBJ2-3, with D hard to call. Trimming removed 2 bases from V and 3 bases from J, with 6 bases in between. CDR3 length equals 13 residues. Germline CDR1 is SGHVS and CDR2 is FNYEAQ.

The CDR3 sequence: CSAPPITNTGELFF. CDR3 DNA sequence: TGCAGTGCCCCGCCAATAACGAACACCGGGGAGCTGTTTTTT. The chain has TRBV20-1 and TRBJ2-2; D is uncertain. Per germline, CDR1 DFQATT and CDR2 SNEGSKA (reference sequence). V was trimmed by 6 bases and J by 0 bases, leaving 11 bases between them. The CDR3 is made up of 14 amino acids.

This clonotype was observed at least ten times. This chain joins TRBV29-1 and TRBJ2-3; 12 bases are a match to TRBD1. Per the germline V gene, CDR1 is SQVTM and CDR2 is ANQGSEA. The CDR3 spans 15 residues. With 7 bases clipped from V and 2 bases from J, the junction kept 7 bases outside the gene matches. CDR3 loop: CSAVGTGGPTDTQYF. The CDR3 DNA reads TGCAGCGCGGTTGGGACAGGGGGCCCCACAGATACGCAGTATTTT.

CDR3 sequence: CASRMTGGTEAFF. In nucleotides, the CDR3 is TGTGCCAGCAGGATGACAGGGGGCACTGAAGCTTTCTTT. The chain employs TRBV2 and TRBJ1-1; TRBD1 agrees at 9 bases. This CDR3 has 13 amino acids. Per germline, CDR1 SNHLY and CDR2 FYNNEI. V shed 6 bases, J shed 4 bases, and the junction held 3 bases outside the gene matches.

With regard to this clonotype: At one of its ends the junction is not consistent with the germline gene, which may arise from a read error. The rearrangement joins TRBV28 to TRBJ1-1; possible D gene TRBD1, 5 bases. Germline-derived CDR1 and CDR2 are MDHEN and SYDVKM. This CDR3 has 15 amino acids. The CDR3 nucleotides are TGTGCCAGCAGTTTAATGGGAGGGGTCCGCACTGTAGCTTTCTTT. Its translation: CASSLMGGVRTVAFF.

The sample holds one count of this clonotype. The rearrangement links TRBV2 to TRBJ2-1; the match to TRBD2 covers 11 bases. This CDR3 comprises 15 residues. Trimming took 2 bases from V and 8 from J; bases not matched to a gene: 5. The germline gives CDR1 SNHLY, CDR2 FYNNEI. In nucleotides, the CDR3 is TGTGCCAGCAGTGAAAATAGCGGGAGGGCTTATGAGCAGTTCTTC. This gives the protein CASSENSGRAYEQFF.

On this clonotype itself: It may be a read error: a sequence one base away is much more abundant. This CDR3 fails to terminate in the conserved phenylalanine or tryptophan, so it likely reflects a read error. The chain couples TRBV4-1 to TRBJ1-1; D remains ambiguous. The length of the CDR3 is 13 residues. The germline CDR1 and CDR2 sequences are MGHRA and YSYEKL. CDR3 DNA: TGCGCCAGCAGCCAAGTGTACAGCCCTGATGCTTTCTTA. Encoded protein: CASSQVYSPDAFL.

This clonotype was observed a handful of times. V is TRBV9 and J is TRBJ2-2; the match to TRBD2 covers 11 bases. The CDR3 length is 16 residues. The junction had 1 base not matched to a gene; V was cut back by 3 bases and J by 0 bases. Germline loops: CDR1 SGDLS, CDR2 YYNGEE. CDR3 sequence (DNA): TGTGCCAGCAGCGCGACTAGCGGGGCGAACACCGGGGAGCTGTTTTTT. Protein sequence: CASSATSGANTGELFF.

This clonotype occurred many times. The rearrangement uses TRBV18 and TRBJ2-6; D is uncertain. The CDR3 covers 14 residues. Germline V gene lookup returns CDR1 KGHSH and CDR2 LQKENI. V shed 3 bases and J shed 4 bases, with 7 bases lying between them. CDR3: CASSPPRGANVLTF. CDR3 coding DNA: TGTGCCAGCTCACCCCCAAGGGGGGCCAACGTCCTGACTTTC.

This clonotype showed up just a few times. This chain uses TRBV27 with TRBJ2-7; D may match TRBD1 or TRBD2 (5 bases each). The CDR3 extends over 13 amino acids. CDR1 MNHEY and CDR2 SMNVEV come from the germline V gene (reference sequence). Between the trimmed V and J ends, which lost 0 bases and 5 bases, there was a span of 8 bases. The CDR3 protein is CASSLSGAHEQYF. The CDR3 DNA is TGTGCCAGCAGTTTATCCGGGGCCCACGAGCAGTACTTC.

Only a few counts were recorded for this clonotype. The chain couples TRBV29-1 to TRBJ2-2; D is perhaps TRBD2 (5 bases). The germline V gene encodes CDR1 SQVTM and CDR2 ANQGSEA. CDR3 length: 11 amino acids. Trimming left V 5 bases short and J 6 bases short, with 7 bases between. The CDR3, as DNA: TGCAGCGTTCCGGGGTCCGGGGAGCTGTTTTTT. This translates into CSVPGSGELFF.

This clonotype turned up a few times. The V and J genes are TRBV2 and TRBJ2-2; D is ambiguous. This CDR3 region has 17 residues. Per the germline V gene, CDR1 is SNHLY and CDR2 is FYNNEI. V dropped 3 bases and J dropped 1 base, with 15 bases sitting between them. CDR3 residues: CASSEARTGENTGELFF. The CDR3 nucleotides read TGTGCCAGCAGTGAGGCTAGGACCGGAGAGAACACCGGGGAGCTGTTTTTT.

Points on this clonotype: A much bigger clone sits one base away, suggesting this may be a read error. The rearrangement uses TRBV7-9 and TRBJ2-7, with D unclear. The DNA end favors TRBJ2-1, so the J call may be wrong. Looked up from germline, CDR1 is SEHNR and CDR2 is FQNEAQ (reference sequence). The CDR3 runs to 14 residues. The CDR3 sequence is CASSPDQIPREQFF. For the CDR3, the DNA is TGTGCCAGCAGCCCCGACCAAATACCCAGGGAGCAGTTCTTC.

This clonotype showed up just a few times. A much larger clonotype is one base distant, so this may be a read error. The chain is built from TRBV28 and TRBJ2-3, with TRBD1 identical over 7 bases. Germline loops: CDR1 MDHEN, CDR2 SYDVKM. CDR3 length: 13 residues. Written as DNA, the CDR3 is TGTGCCAGCCGGGACAGAGAGACAGATACGCAGAATTTT. Its protein is CASRDRETDTQNF.

This clonotype has only a few counts. The chain has TRBV11-1 and TRBJ2-7; D is perhaps TRBD1 (6 bases). CDR3 length equals 18 residues. Germline loops: CDR1 SGHAT, CDR2 FQDESV (reference sequence). V gave up 4 bases and J gave up 0 bases, with 22 bases separating them. CDR3 DNA sequence: TGTGCCAGCAGCTCAGTTATCGTGACAGGAAAAAGCTCCTACGAGCAGTACTTC. Its translation is CASSSVIVTGKSSYEQYF.